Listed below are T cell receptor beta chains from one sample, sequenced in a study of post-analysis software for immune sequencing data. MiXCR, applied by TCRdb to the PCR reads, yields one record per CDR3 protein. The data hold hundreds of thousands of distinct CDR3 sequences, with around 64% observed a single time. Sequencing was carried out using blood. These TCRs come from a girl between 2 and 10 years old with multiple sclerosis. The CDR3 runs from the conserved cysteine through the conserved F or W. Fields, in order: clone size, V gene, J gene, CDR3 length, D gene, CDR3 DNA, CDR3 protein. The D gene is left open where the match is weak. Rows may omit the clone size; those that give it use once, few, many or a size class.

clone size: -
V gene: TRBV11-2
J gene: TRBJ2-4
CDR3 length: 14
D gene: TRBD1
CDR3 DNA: TGTGCCAGCAGCTCGAGGACAGGGGGAGGCATTCAGTACTTC
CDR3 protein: CASSSRTGGGIQYF

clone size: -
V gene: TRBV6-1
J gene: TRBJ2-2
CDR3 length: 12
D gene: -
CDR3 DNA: TGTGCCAGCAGGGCACCCACCGGGGAGCTGTTTTTT
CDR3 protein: CASRAPTGELFF

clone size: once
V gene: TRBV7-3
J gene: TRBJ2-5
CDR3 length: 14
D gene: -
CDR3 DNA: TGTGCCAGCAGCTTATTCCCTTTCCAAGAGACCCAGTACTTC
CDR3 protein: CASSLFPFQETQYF

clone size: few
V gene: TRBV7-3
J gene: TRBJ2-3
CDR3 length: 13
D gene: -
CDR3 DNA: TGTGCCAGCAGCTTAACTTCTCCAGATACGCAGTATTTT
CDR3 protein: CASSLTSPDTQYF

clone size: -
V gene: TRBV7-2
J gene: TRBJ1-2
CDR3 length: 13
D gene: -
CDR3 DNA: TGTGCCAGCACCGGAGGAGGGTACTATGGCTACACCTTC
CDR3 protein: CASTGGGYYGYTF

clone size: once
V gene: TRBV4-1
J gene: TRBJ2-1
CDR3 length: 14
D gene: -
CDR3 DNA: TGCGCCAGCAGCCCCTCGGCGAGTGGGCTTGAGCAGTTCTTC
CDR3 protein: CASSPSASGLEQFF

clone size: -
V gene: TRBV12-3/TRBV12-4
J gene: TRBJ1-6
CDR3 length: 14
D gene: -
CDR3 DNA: TGTGCCAGCAGTTCCCAGGGATATGGTTCACCCCTCCACTTT
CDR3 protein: CASSSQGYGSPLHF

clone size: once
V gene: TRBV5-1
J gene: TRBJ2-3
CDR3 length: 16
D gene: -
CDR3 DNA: TGCGCCAGCAGCGTCTATAGCGTCTCTAGCACAGATACGCAGTATTTT
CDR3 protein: CASSVYSVSSTDTQYF

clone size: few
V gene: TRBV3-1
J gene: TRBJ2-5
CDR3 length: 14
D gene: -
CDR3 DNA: TGTGCCAGCAGCCAAGGTACAGGCGGAGAGACCCAGTACTTC
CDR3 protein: CASSQGTGGETQYF

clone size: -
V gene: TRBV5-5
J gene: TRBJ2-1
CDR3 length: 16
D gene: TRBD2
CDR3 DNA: TGTGCCAGCAGCTTGGCGGGGACAGCGGGAGGCTATGAGCAGTTCTTC
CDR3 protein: CASSLAGTAGGYEQFF

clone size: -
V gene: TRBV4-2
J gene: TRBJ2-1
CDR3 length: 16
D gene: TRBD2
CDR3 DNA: TGTGCCAGCAGCCAAGATGGCGGGAGCACCTACAATGAGCAGTTCTTC
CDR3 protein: CASSQDGGSTYNEQFF

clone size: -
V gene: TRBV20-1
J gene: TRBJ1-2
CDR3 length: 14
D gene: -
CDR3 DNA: TGCAGTGCTAGTGAGCAGCTAGCTAACTATGGCTACACCTTC
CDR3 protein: CSASEQLANYGYTF

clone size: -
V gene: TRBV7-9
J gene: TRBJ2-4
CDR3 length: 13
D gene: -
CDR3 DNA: TGTGCCAGCAGCTCGGGACTCCAAAACATTCAGTACTTC
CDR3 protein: CASSSGLQNIQYF

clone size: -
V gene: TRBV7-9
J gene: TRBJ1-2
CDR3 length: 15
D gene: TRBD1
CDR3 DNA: TGTGCCAGCAGCTTAGGGACAGGCTCGGGCTATGGCTACACCTTC
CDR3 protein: CASSLGTGSGYGYTF

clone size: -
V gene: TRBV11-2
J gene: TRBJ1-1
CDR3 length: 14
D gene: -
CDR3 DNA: TGTGCCAGCAGCCCAGCAGCAGGGTACACTGAAGCTTTCTTT
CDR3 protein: CASSPAAGYTEAFF

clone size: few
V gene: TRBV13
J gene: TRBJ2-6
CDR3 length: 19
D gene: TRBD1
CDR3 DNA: TGTGCCAGCAGCTCAGTCGGACAGGGGGAATCCTCTGGGGCCAACGTCCTGACTTTC
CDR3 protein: CASSSVGQGESSGANVLTF

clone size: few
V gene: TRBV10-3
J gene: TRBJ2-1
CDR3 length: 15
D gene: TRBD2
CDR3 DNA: TGTGCCATCAGCCAACTAGCGGGACCTACAAATGAGCAGTTCTTC
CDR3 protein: CAISQLAGPTNEQFF

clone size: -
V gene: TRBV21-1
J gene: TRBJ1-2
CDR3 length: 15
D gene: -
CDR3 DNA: TGTGCCAGCAGCAAAGAAGGGAACATTAACTATGGCTACACCTTC
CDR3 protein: CASSKEGNINYGYTF

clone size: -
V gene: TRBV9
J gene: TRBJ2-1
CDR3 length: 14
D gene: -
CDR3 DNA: TGTGCCAGCAGCGTAGAAATAGGTAGGGATGAGCAGTTCTTC
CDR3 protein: CASSVEIGRDEQFF

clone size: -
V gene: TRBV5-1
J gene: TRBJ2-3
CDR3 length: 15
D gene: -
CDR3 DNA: TGCGCCAGCAGTTCGGTCGGGGGAAACACAGATACGCAGTATTTT
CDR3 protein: CASSSVGGNTDTQYF

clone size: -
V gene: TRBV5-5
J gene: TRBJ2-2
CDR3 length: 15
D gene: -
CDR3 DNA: TGTGCCAGCAGACTTGGAGGGACAGCCACCGGGGAGCTGTTTTTT
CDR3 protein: CASRLGGTATGELFF

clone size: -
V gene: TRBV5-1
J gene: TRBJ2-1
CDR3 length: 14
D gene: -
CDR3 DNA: TGCGCCAGCAGCAACCGGGTAGATTTGAATGAGCAGTTCTTC
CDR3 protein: CASSNRVDLNEQFF

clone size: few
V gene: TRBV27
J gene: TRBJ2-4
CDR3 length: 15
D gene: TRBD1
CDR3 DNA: TGTGCCAGCAGTCTCAGGGGGCTAGCCAAAAACATTCAGTACTTC
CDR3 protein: CASSLRGLAKNIQYF

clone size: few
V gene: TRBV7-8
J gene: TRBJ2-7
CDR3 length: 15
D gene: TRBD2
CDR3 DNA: TGTGCCAGCAGCTTAGTCGGGACTAGCATCTACGAGCAGTACTTC
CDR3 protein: CASSLVGTSIYEQYF

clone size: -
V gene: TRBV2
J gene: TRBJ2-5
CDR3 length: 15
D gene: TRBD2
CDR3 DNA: TGTACCACCTTACGTTCTAGCGGGATCTACAATGAGCAGTACTTC
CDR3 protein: CTTLRSSGIYNEQYF

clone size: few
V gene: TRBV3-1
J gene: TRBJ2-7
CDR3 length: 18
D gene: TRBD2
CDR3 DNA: TGTGCCAGCAGCCAAGCTGGCGGTCGGACTAGCGGGAGTCTGGAGCAGTACTTC
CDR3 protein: CASSQAGGRTSGSLEQYF

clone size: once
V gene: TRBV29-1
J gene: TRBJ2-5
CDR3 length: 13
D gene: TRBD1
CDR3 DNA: TGCAGCGTTGCCGCAGGGGGCTGGGAGACCCAGTACTTC
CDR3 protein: CSVAAGGWETQYF

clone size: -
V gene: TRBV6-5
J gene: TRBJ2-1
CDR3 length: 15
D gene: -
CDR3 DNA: TGTGCCAGCAGTAACCTGTGGGGGGCCTACAATGAGCAGTTCTTC
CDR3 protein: CASSNLWGAYNEQFF

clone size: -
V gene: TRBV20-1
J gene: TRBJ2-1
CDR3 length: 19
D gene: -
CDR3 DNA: TGCAGTGCGCAGGCGTGGGCAGGGGTTAGGGGGGAGGGAATGAATGAGCAGTTCTTC
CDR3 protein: CSAQAWAGVRGEGMNEQFF

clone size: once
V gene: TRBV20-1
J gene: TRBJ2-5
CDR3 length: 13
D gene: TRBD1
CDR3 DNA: TGCAGTGCAAGCCAGGGGGCCCCGGAGACCCAGTACTTC
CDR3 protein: CSASQGAPETQYF

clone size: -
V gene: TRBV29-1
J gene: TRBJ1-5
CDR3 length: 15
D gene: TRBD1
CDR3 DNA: TGCAGCACCCGGGAGGGGACAGGTCGCAATCAGCCCCAGCATTTT
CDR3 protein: CSTREGTGRNQPQHF

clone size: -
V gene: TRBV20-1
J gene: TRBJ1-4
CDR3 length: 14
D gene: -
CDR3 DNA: TGCAGTGCTAGAGGCCCGCCGGGTTTCGAAAAACTGTTTTTT
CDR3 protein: CSARGPPGFEKLFF

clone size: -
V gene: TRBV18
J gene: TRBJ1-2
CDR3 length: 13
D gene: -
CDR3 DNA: TGTGCCAGCTCACCAGACACGGACTATGGCTACACCTTC
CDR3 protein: CASSPDTDYGYTF

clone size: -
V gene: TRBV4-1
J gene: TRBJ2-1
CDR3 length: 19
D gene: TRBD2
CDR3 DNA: TGCGCCAGCAGCCAAGAGAGGGGGATAGCGGGGTCAACGGGGAATGAGCAGTTCTTC
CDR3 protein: CASSQERGIAGSTGNEQFF

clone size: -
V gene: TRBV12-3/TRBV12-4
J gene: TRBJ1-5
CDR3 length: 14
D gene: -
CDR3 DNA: TGTGCCAGCAGTAAGACGGTTAGCAATCAGCCCCAGCATTTT
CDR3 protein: CASSKTVSNQPQHF

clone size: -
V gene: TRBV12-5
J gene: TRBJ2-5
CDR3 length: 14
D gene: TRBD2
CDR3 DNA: TGTGCTAGTGGTCGACTAGCGGGAGGAGATGAGCAGTACTTC
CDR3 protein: CASGRLAGGDEQYF

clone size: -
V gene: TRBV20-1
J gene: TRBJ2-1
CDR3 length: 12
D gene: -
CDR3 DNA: TGCACCATTCGGGGAACTTACAATGAGCAGTTCTTC
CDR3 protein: CTIRGTYNEQFF

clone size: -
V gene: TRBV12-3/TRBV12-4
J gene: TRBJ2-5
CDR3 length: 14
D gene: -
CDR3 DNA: TGTGCCAGCAGTTTACTGGCCCCTGTGGAGACCCAGTACTTC
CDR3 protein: CASSLLAPVETQYF

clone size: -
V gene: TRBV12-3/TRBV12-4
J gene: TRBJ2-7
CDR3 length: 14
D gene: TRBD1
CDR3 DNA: TGTGCCAGCAACCGGGACAGCCCTCCCTACGAGCAGTACTTC
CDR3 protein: CASNRDSPPYEQYF

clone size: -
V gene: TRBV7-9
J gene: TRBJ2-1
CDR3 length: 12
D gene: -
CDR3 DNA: TGTGCCAGCAGCTTAGGCGCCAGGGGACAGTTCTTC
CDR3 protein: CASSLGARGQFF

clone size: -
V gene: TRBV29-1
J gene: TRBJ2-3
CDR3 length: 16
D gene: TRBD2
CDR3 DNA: TGCAGCGTTGAACCGACCGGGACTAGCGGGACAGATACGCAGTATTTT
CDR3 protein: CSVEPTGTSGTDTQYF

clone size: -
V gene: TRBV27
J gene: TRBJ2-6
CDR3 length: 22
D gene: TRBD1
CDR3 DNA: TGTGCCAGCAGTTTAAAGATCGTTGGACAGGGCTTTTCTGACTCTGGGGCCAACGTCCTGACTTTC
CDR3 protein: CASSLKIVGQGFSDSGANVLTF

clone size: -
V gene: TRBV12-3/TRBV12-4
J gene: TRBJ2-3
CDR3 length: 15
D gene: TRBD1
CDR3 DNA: TGTGCCAGCAGTTTAAGGGGACAGGGGACAGATACGCAGTATTTT
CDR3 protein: CASSLRGQGTDTQYF

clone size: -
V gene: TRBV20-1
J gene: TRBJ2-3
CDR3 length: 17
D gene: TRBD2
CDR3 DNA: TGCAGTGCGAGACCCCCGGTGAGGCTAGCGGCAACAGATACGCAGTATTTT
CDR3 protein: CSARPPVRLAATDTQYF

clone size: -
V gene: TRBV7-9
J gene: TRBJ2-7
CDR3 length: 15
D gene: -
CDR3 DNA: TGTGCCAGCAGCTTAGCGCAGAGCACGTACTACGAGCAGTACTTC
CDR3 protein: CASSLAQSTYYEQYF

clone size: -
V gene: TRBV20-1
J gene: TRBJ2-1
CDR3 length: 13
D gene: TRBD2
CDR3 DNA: TGCAGTGCTGCACTAGCGGCCAACAATGAGCAGTTCTTC
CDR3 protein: CSAALAANNEQFF

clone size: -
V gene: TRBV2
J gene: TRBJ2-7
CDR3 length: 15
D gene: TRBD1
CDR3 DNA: TGTGCCAGCAGCGCACAGGGGGCCTTGGACTACGAGCAGTACTTC
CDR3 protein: CASSAQGALDYEQYF

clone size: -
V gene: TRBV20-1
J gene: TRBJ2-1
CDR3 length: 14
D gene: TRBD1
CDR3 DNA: TGCAGTGCTAGGTCCGGGACAGGAATCTATGAGCAGATCTTC
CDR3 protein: CSARSGTGIYEQIF

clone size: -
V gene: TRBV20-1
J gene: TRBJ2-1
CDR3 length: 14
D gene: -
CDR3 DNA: TGCAGTGCTAGCCCTAGGGGGAGTTACAATGAGCAGTTCTTC
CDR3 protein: CSASPRGSYNEQFF

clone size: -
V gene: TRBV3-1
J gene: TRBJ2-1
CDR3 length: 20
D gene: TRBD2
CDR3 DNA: TGTGCCAGCAGCCAAGGGGCACCGGGACTAGTTCTCCCCTTGGGTGGGGAGCAGTTCTTC
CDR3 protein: CASSQGAPGLVLPLGGEQFF

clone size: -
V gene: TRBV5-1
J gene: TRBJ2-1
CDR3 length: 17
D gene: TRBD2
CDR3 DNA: TGCGCCAGCAGTCCGGGACTAGTGGCAGACTCCTACAATGAGCAGTTCTTC
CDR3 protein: CASSPGLVADSYNEQFF

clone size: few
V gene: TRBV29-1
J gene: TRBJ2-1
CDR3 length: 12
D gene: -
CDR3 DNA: TGCAGCGTTGTACGGGACCACAATGAGCAGTTCTTC
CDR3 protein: CSVVRDHNEQFF

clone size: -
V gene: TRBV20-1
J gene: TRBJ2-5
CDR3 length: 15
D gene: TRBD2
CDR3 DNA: TGCAGTGCCAAGGGGGGAAGCGGGAGGTTAGAGACCCAGTACTTC
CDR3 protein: CSAKGGSGRLETQYF

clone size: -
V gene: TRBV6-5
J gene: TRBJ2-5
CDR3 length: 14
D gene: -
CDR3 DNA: TGTGCCAGCAGTTACGGGGGGCCGCTTGAGACCCAGTACTTC
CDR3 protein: CASSYGGPLETQYF

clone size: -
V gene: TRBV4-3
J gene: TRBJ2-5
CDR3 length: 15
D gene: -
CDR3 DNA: TGCGCCAGCAGCCCTCCGAGGCCGCGGTGTGAGACCCAGTACTTC
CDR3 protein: CASSPPRPRCETQYF

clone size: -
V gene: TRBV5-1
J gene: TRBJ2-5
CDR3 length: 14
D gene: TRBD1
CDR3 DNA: TGCGCCAGCAAGCAGGGGGCACCCCGAGAGACCCAGTACTTC
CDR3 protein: CASKQGAPRETQYF

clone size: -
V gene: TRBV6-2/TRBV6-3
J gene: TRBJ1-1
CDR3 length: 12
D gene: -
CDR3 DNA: TGTGCCGGCAGAGAACCTGAGACTGAAGCTTTCTTT
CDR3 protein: CAGREPETEAFF

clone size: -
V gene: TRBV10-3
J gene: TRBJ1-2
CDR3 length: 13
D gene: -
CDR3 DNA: TGTGCCATCAGTGAGTCGATCGGGGTTGGCTACACCTTC
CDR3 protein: CAISESIGVGYTF

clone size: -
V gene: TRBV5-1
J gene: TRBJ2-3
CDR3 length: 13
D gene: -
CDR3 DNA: TGCGCCAGCAGCTCGTTCAGCACAGATACGCAGTATTTT
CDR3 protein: CASSSFSTDTQYF